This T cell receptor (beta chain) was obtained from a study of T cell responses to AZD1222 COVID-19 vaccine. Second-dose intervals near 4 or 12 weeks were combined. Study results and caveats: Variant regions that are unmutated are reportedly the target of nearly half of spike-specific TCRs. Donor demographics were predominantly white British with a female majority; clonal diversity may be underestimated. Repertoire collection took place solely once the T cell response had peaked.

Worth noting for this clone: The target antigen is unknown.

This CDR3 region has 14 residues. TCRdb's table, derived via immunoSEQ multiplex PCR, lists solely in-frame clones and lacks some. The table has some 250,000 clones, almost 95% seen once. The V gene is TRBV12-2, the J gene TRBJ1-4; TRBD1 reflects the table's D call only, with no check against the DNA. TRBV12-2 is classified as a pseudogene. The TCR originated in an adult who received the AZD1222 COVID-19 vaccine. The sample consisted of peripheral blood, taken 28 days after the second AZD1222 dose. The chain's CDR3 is CASRFRGPYEKLFF. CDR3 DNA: TGTGCAAGTCGCTTCAGGGGTCCCTATGAAAAACTGTTTTTT.